This T cell receptor beta chain stems from a study of blood T cell repertoires in COVID-19. Study information: Material from acute and convalescent COVID-19 was sourced from the United States, Italy and Spain. PBMCs, B-cell-depleted T cells, or T cells were the source of the cDNA or gDNA that made up the material.

As handled by the study authors: The authors estimated nucleated cell counts from reference gene primer amplification. Repertoires were generated with immunoSEQ multiplex PCR, while TCRdb's copy carries only in-frame clones and drops some. V, J and clone size are taken as reported in that table, and D and trimming were inferred from the DNA itself. The sample consists of about 200,000 clones, more than 75% of them appearing once. The sequence was obtained from a man between 60 and 75 years old with acute or convalescent COVID-19. The sample comprised peripheral blood.

The CDR3 sequence is CATSRGSGTPNTGELFF. CDR3 nucleotides: TGTGCCACCAGTCGGGGTAGCGGGACCCCGAACACCGGGGAGCTGTTTTTT. The rearrangement uses TRBV24-1 and TRBJ2-2, with TRBD2 identical over 8 bases. V trimming: 6 bases; J trimming: 0 bases; junction bases outside the gene matches: 8. Germline loops: CDR1 KGHDR, CDR2 SFDVKD. This CDR3 has 17 residues.